This T cell receptor (beta chain) was recovered during a study of blood T cell repertoires in COVID-19. About the research overall: Donors in the United States, Italy and Spain gave samples during acute or convalescent COVID-19.

Generated by immunoSEQ multiplex PCR, the TCRdb table keeps only in-frame clones and is missing some. The sample carries approximately 110,000 clones, roughly 85% recorded once. This CDR3 contains 14 residues. The germline CDR1 and CDR2 sequences are LGHNA and YNFKEQ. The ends lost 4 bases at V and 3 bases at J; junction bases unmatched: 6. Sample: peripheral blood. The TCR comes from a man between 35 and 55 years old with acute or convalescent COVID-19. The J gene is TRBJ2-7, the V gene TRBV4-2, with TRBD1 matching 7 bases. The DNA of the CDR3 is TGTGCCAGCAGCCTTCGACAGGGCTACTACGAGCAGTACTTC. Translation: CASSLRQGYYEQYF.